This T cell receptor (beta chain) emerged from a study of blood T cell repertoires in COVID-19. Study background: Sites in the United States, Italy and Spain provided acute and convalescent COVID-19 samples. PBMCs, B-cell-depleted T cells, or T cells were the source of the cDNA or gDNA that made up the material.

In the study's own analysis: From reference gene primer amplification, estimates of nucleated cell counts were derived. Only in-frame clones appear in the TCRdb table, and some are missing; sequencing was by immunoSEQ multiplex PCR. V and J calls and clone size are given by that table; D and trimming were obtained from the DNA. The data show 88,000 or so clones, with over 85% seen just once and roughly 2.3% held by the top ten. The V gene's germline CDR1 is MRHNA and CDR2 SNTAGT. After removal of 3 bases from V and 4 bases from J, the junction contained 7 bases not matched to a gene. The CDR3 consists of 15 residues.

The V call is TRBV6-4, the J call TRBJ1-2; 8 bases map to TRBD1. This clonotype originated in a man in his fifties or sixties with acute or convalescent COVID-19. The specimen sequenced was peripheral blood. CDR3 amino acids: CASSEEGTGFYGYTF. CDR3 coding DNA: TGTGCCAGCAGTGAGGAAGGGACAGGCTTCTATGGCTACACCTTC.